This T cell receptor beta chain emerged from a study of shared clonotypes between healthy human individuals (dated by TCRdb to about 2020). For the study in its entirety: Three men and a couple of women, aged 18 to 49 years, made up the cohort. Per donor, leukapheresis produced somewhere between about 0.9 and 9 billion PBMCs. To estimate repertoire size and how much clonotype sharing occurs between individuals, the study deeply sequenced the blood TCR repertoires of 5 or 6 healthy adults. Different laboratories and diverse techniques were used to prepare libraries and sequence TCR repertoires, to increase sequencing depth and limit assay-specific biases. For each donor, three plates each were used for CD4 naive and CD4 memory, two plates were used for CD8 naive, and one plate was used for CD8 memory. Points the paper makes about the study in general: Pairwise subsampling indicated that sequencing depth was expected to affect the degree of clonotype sharing among donors. Sharing across four donors was observed for approximately 5% of naive CD4, about 3.2% of naive CD8, 2.3% of memory CD4, and roughly 0.43% of memory CD8 clonotypes. Because the study included only a small number of donors, the genetic and exposure-history diversity represented was limited. Sampling was restricted to blood, and TCR repertoires in tissues likely differ from the TCR repertoires found in blood. Incomplete sequencing was indicated by rarefaction of sorted-subset datasets, despite the large sequencing depth. Compared with non-shared clonotypes, clonotypes shared by all four sorted-subset donors had higher generation probabilities. Naive subsets generally had larger estimated clonotype richness than memory subsets did.

Remarks on this clone: Its antigen is currently not known. Within one base of it there is no much larger clone, and no base qualities were kept.

TCR CDR3 regions were amplified from genomic DNA by multiplex PCR using the deep immunoSEQ assay. Extracted genomic DNA from each cell subset was distributed evenly across all wells of several immunoSEQ 96-well plates, and each plate was treated as a replicate. For sorted subsets, about 210 ng of genomic DNA, equivalent to 25,000 to 35,000 T cell genomes, went into each replicate PCR. Purified libraries were measured with a Qubit 3.0 fluorometer, size-checked on a Bioanalyzer 2100, and measured again with the KAPA Library Quantification kit. A separate single-read 150-cycle Illumina NextSeq 550 flow cell was used to sequence each immunoSEQ 96-well plate. The authors' pipeline ran thus. Because only junctional sequences without quality scores were contained in the immunoSEQ output, filtering matching that applied to full-length reads could not be performed. To assign V/J genes and CDR3, sequences were annotated against IMGT germline references using PyIR, a Python wrapper for IgBLAST v1.9. Reads with weak V/J assignments (E-value above 1e-6), missing CDR3, stop codons, out-of-frame junctions, or ambiguous translated residues were removed. V3J clonotypes were defined as sequences sharing the same inferred V gene, J gene, and CDR3 amino acid sequence. Percentage overlap between repertoires was calculated by dividing the number of shared unique clonotypes by the size of the smaller repertoire. Richness of each repertoire was evaluated using RTK rarefaction, the Chao1 estimator, and Recon v2.1 estimates of unobserved clonotypes. OLGA was used to compute generation probabilities for all TCRbeta clonotypes that the gDNA method yielded from a few donors. The source is immuneACCESS, and TCRdb retained only in-frame sequences with V and J called. Part of the clones is not carried over; for the studies checked, unresolved V genes explain less than half of this, and the remainder is unexplained. The V and J calls and the clone size are those of that table, but D and trimming were determined from the DNA. The sample table lists a few hundred thousand clones, roughly 97% of them with a count of one. About 0.06% of the sample goes to the ten largest clones.

Per the germline V gene (reference sequence), LNHDA is the CDR1 and SQIVND is the CDR2. V trim: 5 bases; J trim: 2 bases; unmatched bases: 3. The cysteine opens and the phenylalanine closes a CDR3 of 13 amino acids. Only the CDR3 region is kept as DNA, spanning 39 bases read in frame from base 1. The donors were healthy, HIV-negative adults with no recently reported acute infections or vaccinations. Only Caucasian adults living in Nashville, Tennessee, USA were represented among the donors. Magnetic negative selection was used to enrich CD4+ T cells, after which naive cells were positively selected on CD45RA and the negative fraction became the memory subset. Blood was collected by leukapheresis, and PBMCs were isolated by Ficoll-Histopaque density gradient centrifugation and then cryopreserved in liquid nitrogen vapor phase. Purity and quantity of every magnetically sorted T cell population were checked by analytical flow cytometry. From each sorted fraction, genomic DNA was isolated and quantified by UV absorbance on a Nanodrop 2000c.

This receptor was obtained from a woman in her twenties or thirties in good health. Sequenced sample: naive CD4+ T cells sorted from blood. Read against the paper, the sample's cell subset or site label means: CD45RA+ positively selected. The chain couples TRBV19 to TRBJ2-7; 7 central bases correspond to TRBD2. The CDR3 in this case is CASSRGDPYEQYF. Read as DNA, the sequence is TGTGCCAGTAGTCGGGGGGATCCCTACGAGCAGTACTTC.